These 4 T cell receptor beta chains came from one sample sequenced in a study of blood T cells in healthy people across ages. Alongside a J-beta primer mix, a sample-barcoded 5' primer served in a second PCR lasting roughly 7 to 11 cycles. MiXCR was run by TCRdb on the 5' RACE reads, yielding one entry per CDR3 protein. The repertoire holds hundreds of thousands of distinct CDR3 sequences, with 40% to 50% as singletons. The sequencing input was blood. The receptor set was obtained from an elderly man in good health.

The rearrangement joins TRBV7-2 to TRBJ2-1, with no clear D. The V end was cut by 1 base, the J end by 0 bases, with 10 bases between. CDR1 is SGHTA, CDR2 FQGNSA, per germline. The CDR3 consists of 16 residues. CDR3 sequence: CASSLVGGVSYNEQFF. CDR3 nucleotide sequence: TGTGCCAGCAGCTTAGTTGGCGGAGTCTCCTACAATGAGCAGTTCTTC. Together with reference TRBV7-2 and TRBJ2-1, the CDR3 gives the full variable domain: GAGVSQSPSNKVTEKGKDVELRCDPISGHTALYWYRQSLGQGLEFLIYFQGNSAPDKSGLPSDRFSAERTGGSVSTLTIQRTQQEDSAVYLCASSLVGGVSYNEQFFGPGTRLTVL.

This clonotype was counted between two and nine times. The chain employs TRBV6-2 or TRBV6-3 and TRBJ2-1; D tentatively fits TRBD1 or TRBD2 (5 bases each). The end of the DNA aligns better with TRBJ2-7, so the J call may be wrong. This CDR3 comprises 15 residues. Germline CDR1 and CDR2: MNHEY and SVGEGT. The CDR3 nucleotides are TGTGCCAGCAGTTCACGGGAAGGGGTCTACAATGAGCAGTACTTC. Its protein product is CASSSREGVYNEQYF.

The count of this clonotype is one. The rearrangement joins TRBV20-1 to TRBJ1-5, with D perhaps matching TRBD1 (5 bases). Germline CDR1 reads DFQATT; CDR2 reads SNEGSKA (reference sequence). The V end lost 1 base, the J end lost 0 bases, and 10 bases lay between the germline ends. There are 15 residues in the CDR3. The DNA for the CDR3 is TGCAGTGCTAGAGGGGGGACGGATAGCAATCAGCCCCAGCATTTT. Residues: CSARGGTDSNQPQHF.

This chain connects TRBV5-4 to TRBJ2-1; D may be TRBD2 (6 bases). The germline V gene encodes CDR1 SGHNT and CDR2 YYREEE (reference sequence). Trimming left V 0 bases short and J 2 bases short, with 15 bases between. CDR3 length: 17 amino acids. The CDR3 DNA sequence: TGTGCCAGCAGCTTGGCTCGAAGACTAGGGGCCTACAATGAGCAGTTCTTC. Its protein product is CASSLARRLGAYNEQFF.